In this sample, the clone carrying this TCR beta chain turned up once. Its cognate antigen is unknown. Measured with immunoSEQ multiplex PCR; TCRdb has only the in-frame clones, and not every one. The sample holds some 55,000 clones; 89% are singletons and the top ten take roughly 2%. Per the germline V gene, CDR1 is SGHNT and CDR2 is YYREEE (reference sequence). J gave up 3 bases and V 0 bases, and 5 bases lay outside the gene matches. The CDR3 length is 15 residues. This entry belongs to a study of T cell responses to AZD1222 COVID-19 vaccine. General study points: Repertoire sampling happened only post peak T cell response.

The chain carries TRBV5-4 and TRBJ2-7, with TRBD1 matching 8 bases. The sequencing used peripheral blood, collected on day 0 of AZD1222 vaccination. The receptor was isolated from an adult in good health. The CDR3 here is CASSLDQGAIYEQYF. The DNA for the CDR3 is TGTGCCAGCAGCTTGGACCAGGGGGCGATCTACGAGCAGTACTTC.